The present T cell receptor beta chain was sequenced within a study of shared clonotypes between healthy human individuals. V was clipped by 1 base and J by 7 bases; unmatched bases: 7. Germline values: CDR1 SGHTA, CDR2 FQGNSA. CDR3 length: 14 residues. The table lists this clone with a count of one. Naive CD45RA+ and memory CD45RA-negative subsets were split from CD4+ cells. Libraries were prepared by immunoSEQ multiplex PCR; TCRdb keeps only in-frame clonotypes and omits some of them. The sample has millions of clones, approximately 94% seen once. The sequencing sample was made of naive CD4+ T cells sorted from blood. Described subset: CD45RA+ positively selected. The clonotype was recovered from a man between 18 and 35 years old in good health. V and J are TRBV7-2 and TRBJ2-7, with 7 nucleotides matching TRBD1. Here the CDR3 reads CASSLGQGSGEQYF. The CDR3 DNA is TGTGCCAGCAGCTTAGGACAGGGAAGTGGAGAGCAGTACTTC.